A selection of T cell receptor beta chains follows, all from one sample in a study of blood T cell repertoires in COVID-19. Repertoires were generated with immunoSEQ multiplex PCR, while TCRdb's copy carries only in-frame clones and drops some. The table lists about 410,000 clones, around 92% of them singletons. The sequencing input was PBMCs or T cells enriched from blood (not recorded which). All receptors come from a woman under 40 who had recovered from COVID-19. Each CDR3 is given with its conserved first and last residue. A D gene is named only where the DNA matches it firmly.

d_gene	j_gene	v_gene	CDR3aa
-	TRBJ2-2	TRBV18	CASSPAWGQTGELFF
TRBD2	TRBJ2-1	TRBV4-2	CASSQESTGWTSGSGMEFF
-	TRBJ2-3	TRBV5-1	CASSLPGDTQYF
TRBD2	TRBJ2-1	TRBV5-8	CASSLEDLAGAYNEQFF
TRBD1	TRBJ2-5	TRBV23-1	CASSPTDRAEKETQYF
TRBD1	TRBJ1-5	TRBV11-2	CASSLDRGRRPQHF
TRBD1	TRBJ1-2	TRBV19	CASSFVVRRQGYGYTF
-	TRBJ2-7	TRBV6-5	CASSYQRGSYEQYF
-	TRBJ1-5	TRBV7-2	CASSLDTDQPQHF
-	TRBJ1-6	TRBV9	CASSGTGSSYNSPLHF
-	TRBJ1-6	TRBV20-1	CSASVGVGSPLHF
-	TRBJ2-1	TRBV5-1	CASFMTPSSYNEQFF
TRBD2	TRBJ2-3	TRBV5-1	CASRLAGATDTQYF
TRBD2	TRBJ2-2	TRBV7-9	CASSSGLAVRNTGELFF
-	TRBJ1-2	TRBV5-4	CASSPGGEGYGYTF
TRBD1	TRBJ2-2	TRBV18	CASSRNHRGAGELFF
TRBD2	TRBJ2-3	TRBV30	CAWSRLASTDTQYF
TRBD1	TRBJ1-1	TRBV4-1	CASSQGRGRSTEAFF
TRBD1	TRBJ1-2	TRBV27	CASSTRTGHGGYTF
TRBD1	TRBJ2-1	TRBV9	CASSVNRGGEQFF
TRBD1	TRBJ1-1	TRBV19	CASSIGQGALNTEAFF
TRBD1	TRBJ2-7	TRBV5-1	CASSAAGTGSYEQYF
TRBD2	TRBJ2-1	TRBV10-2	CASEGMIAGRTPDNEQFF
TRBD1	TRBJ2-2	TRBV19	CASSRTTGGMNTGELFF
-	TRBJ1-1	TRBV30	CAWSVGSLQGTAFF
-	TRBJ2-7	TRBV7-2	CASSLGSRGPYEQYF
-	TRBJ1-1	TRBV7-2	CASSQRQLNTEAFF
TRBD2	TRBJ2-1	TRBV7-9	CASSSQRELVFF
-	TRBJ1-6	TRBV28	CASRSGGSPLHF
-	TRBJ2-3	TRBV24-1	CATSDASVDTQYF
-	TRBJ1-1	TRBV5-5	CASRPLGARLNTEAFF
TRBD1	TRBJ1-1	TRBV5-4	CASSLRTGMNTEAFF
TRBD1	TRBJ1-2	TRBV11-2	CASSLDYLQGERGYTF
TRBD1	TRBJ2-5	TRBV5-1	CASSATGVVEETQYF
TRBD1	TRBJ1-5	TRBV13	CASSFGTGPQPQHF
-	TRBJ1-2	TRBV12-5	CASGATGSYGYTF
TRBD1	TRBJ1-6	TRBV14	CASSQGQGVYNSPLHF
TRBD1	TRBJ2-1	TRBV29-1	CSAEWGQYNEQFF
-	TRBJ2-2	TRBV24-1	CATSDSTGELFF
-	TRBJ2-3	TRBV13	CASSLGTSTDTQYF
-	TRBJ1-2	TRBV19	CASSTRPDSPPNYGYTF
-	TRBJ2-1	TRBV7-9	CASSSDPGLRDEQFF
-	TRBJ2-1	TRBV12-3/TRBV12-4	CASSLVLYNEQFF